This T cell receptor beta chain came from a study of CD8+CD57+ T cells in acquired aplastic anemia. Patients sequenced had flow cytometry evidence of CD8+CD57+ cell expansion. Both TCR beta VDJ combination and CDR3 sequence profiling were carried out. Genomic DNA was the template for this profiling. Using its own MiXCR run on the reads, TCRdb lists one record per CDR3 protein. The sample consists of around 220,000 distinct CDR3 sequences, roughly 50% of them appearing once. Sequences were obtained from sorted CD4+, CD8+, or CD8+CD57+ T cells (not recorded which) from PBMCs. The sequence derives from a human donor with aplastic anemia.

CDR3 residues: CATSDDHDTQYF. CDR3 bases: TGTGCCACCAGTGACGATCACGATACGCAGTATTTT. The rearrangement joins TRBV24-1 to TRBJ2-3; D call uncertain. The CDR3 consists of 12 residues. With 4 bases removed from V and 6 bases from J, the gap between germline ends came to 7 bases. Germline V CDR1 and CDR2: KGHDR, SFDVKD.